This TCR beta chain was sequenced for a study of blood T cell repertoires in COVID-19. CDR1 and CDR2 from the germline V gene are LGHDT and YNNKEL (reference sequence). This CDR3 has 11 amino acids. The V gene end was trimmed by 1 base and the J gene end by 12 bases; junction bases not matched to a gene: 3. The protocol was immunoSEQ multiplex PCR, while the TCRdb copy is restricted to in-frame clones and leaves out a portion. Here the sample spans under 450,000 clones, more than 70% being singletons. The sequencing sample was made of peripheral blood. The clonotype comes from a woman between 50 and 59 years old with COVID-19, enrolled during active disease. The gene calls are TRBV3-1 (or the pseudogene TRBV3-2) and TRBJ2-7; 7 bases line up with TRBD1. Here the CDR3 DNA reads TGTGCCAGCAGCCAAGGTGACAGGGTGTACTTC. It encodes CASSQGDRVYF.